What follows are 4 T cell receptor beta chains derived from one specimen sequenced in a study of T cells after posttransplantation cyclophosphamide. Busulfan-fludarabine conditioning, marrow transplant, and cyclophosphamide on days +3 and +4 were administered. TCRdb's table, derived via immunoSEQ multiplex PCR, lists solely in-frame clones and lacks some. The sample yields approximately 15,000 clones, without any singletons. Sequenced material: PBMCs, taken around 1,100 days after allogeneic stem cell transplant with posttransplant cyclophosphamide. The receptor source for this set is a female patient in her forties or fifties who received an allogeneic stem cell transplant from a related donor, was CMV-positive, and had no GVHD. The graft donor may account for some of the T cells.

This clone was recorded many times. The J gene is TRBJ2-7, the V gene TRBV7-9; D is unresolved. In germline, CDR1 is SEHNR, CDR2 FQNEAQ (reference sequence). CDR3 length: 13 amino acids. Trimming left V 7 bases short and J 4 bases short, with 14 bases between. CDR3 sequence (DNA): TGTGCCAGCACCTCCTCCCTCGGGTACGAGCAGTACTTC. Its translation is CASTSSLGYEQYF.

This chain links TRBV5-1 with TRBJ1-1, with D tentatively TRBD1 (5 bases). From germline, CDR1 is SGHRS and CDR2 YFSETQ. With 4 bases removed from V and 6 bases from J, the gap between germline ends came to 19 bases. CDR3 length equals 15 residues. CDR3 sequence reads: CASSPPGRQGAEAFF. CDR3 sequence (DNA): TGCGCCAGCAGCCCTCCCGGCCGCCAGGGCGCTGAAGCTTTCTTT.

The rearrangement links TRBV23-1 to TRBJ1-4; 9 positions match TRBD1. TRBV23-1 is treated as an ORF (open reading frame) with a function not yet certain. V lost 2 bases to trimming and J lost 8 bases; unmatched junction nucleotides: 12. The CDR3 length is 17 residues. CDR3 sequence reads: CASSQPGQGILREKLFF. The CDR3 nucleotides are TGCGCCAGCAGTCAACCGGGACAGGGAATATTGCGCGAAAAACTGTTTTTT.

The table lists this clone with many counts. V usage is TRBV18 and J usage is TRBJ2-7; 7 bases align to TRBD1. The CDR3 covers 19 residues. The trim removed 4 bases at V and 3 bases at J, leaving 21 bases unmatched. The V gene's germline CDR1 is KGHSH and CDR2 LQKENI. CDR3 nucleotide sequence: TGTGCCAGCTCACAAGGACAGGCCAGGGTCTTCGTTAAGGGCTACGAGCAGTACTTC. As protein: CASSQGQARVFVKGYEQYF.